These 17 T cell receptor beta chains were sequenced from one sample in a study of OX40 agonist ivuxolimab in advanced cancers. TCRdb's table, derived via immunoSEQ multiplex PCR, lists solely in-frame clones and lacks some. The sample has roughly 75,000 clones; around 90% are singletons. The sample in question was CD4+ or CD8+ T cells sorted from blood, obtained in a trial of the OX40 agonist ivuxolimab. Source of these receptors: an adult with an advanced solid tumor such as melanoma, head and neck, liver or kidney cancer.

The CDR3 DNA reads TGTGCCTGGAGTCCCGGTGGCTCCTACAATGAGCAGTTCTTC. As protein: CAWSPGGSYNEQFF. V usage is TRBV30 and J usage is TRBJ2-1; unclear D gene. V was shortened by 2 bases and J by 0 bases, with 8 bases between the two germline ends. From germline, CDR1 is GTSNPN and CDR2 SVGIG (reference sequence). The CDR3 consists of 14 residues.

This clone was observed once. The gene calls are TRBV18 and TRBJ2-1; TRBD1 agrees at 7 bases. In germline, CDR1 is KGHSH, CDR2 LQKENI. This CDR3 spans 16 amino acids. J gave up 0 bases and V 4 bases, and 6 bases lay outside the gene matches. In DNA form, the CDR3 reads TGTGCCAGCTCACGACAGGGATTAAGCTCCTACAATGAGCAGTTCTTC. Its protein is CASSRQGLSSYNEQFF.

This clone was seen just once. The V and J genes are TRBV25-1 and TRBJ1-2, with D unresolved. The length of the CDR3 is 14 residues. The V end was cut by 3 bases, the J end by 6 bases, with 14 bases between. The germline gives CDR1 MGHDK, CDR2 SYGVNS. CDR3 amino acids: CASSDRASVDGYTF. CDR3 nucleotides: TGTGCCAGCAGTGATCGGGCGTCGGTGGATGGCTACACCTTC.

The chain recombines TRBV7-9 with TRBJ2-5, with D uncertain. The CDR3 sequence is 15 residues long. Germline lookup yields CDR1 SEHNR and CDR2 FQNEAQ (reference sequence). V was trimmed by 0 bases and J by 1 base, leaving 9 bases between them. CDR3 residues: CASSLAGSSQETQYF. CDR3 nucleotide sequence: TGTGCCAGCAGCTTAGCCGGGTCGAGCCAAGAGACCCAGTACTTC.

The chain recombines TRBV11-3 with TRBJ2-1; 16 bases line up with TRBD2. The CDR3 spans 17 residues. Germline CDR1 reads SGHNT; CDR2 reads YENEEA. V dropped 5 bases and J dropped 8; count of bases not matched to a gene: 9. The CDR3 sequence is CASSPLPGTSGRDEQFF. For the CDR3, the DNA is TGTGCCAGCAGCCCCCTCCCCGGGACTAGCGGGAGGGATGAGCAGTTCTTC.

CDR3 sequence: CASSLGRTSVTDTQYF. CDR3 sequence (DNA): TGTGCCAGCAGCTTGGGACGGACTAGCGTCACAGATACGCAGTATTTT. V gene TRBV5-8 combines with J gene TRBJ2-3; the match to TRBD2 covers 9 bases. This CDR3 is 16 amino acids long. J lost 2 bases, V lost 0 bases, and 4 bases had no gene match. Germline V lookup: CDR1 SGHTS, CDR2 YDEGEE.

The chain links TRBV4-1 to TRBJ2-3; 9 bases align to TRBD1. Germline trimming cut 4 bases from V and 4 bases from J; bases unmatched to any gene: 15. This CDR3 is 18 amino acids long. Germline V gives CDR1 MGHRA, CDR2 YSYEKL. The CDR3 coding sequence is TGCGCCAGCAGCCCCCAACCGGGACAGGGCTTGTTATCAGATACGCAGTATTTT. Amino acid sequence: CASSPQPGQGLLSDTQYF.

The chain employs TRBV5-6 and TRBJ2-5; D might be TRBD2 (7 bases). V lost 4 bases, J lost 10 bases, and 29 bases lay in between. In germline, CDR1 is SGHDT, CDR2 YYEEEE. There are 17 residues in the CDR3. CDR3 in DNA: TGTGCCAGCAGCCCCCTCGTCGGGGGGCTAAGTTCGGTCAACCAGTACTTC. It specifies CASSPLVGGLSSVNQYF. The entire variable domain, with the rest obtained from reference TRBV5-6 and TRBJ2-5, is as follows: DAGVTQSPTHLIKTRGQQVTLRCSPKSGHDTVSWYQQALGQGPQFIFQYYEEEERQRGNFPDRFSGHQFPNYSSELNVNALLLGDSALYLCASSPLVGGLSSVNQYFGPGTRLLVL.

The rearrangement links TRBV2 to TRBJ2-1; D gene uncertain. Germline CDR1 and CDR2: SNHLY and FYNNEI. With 7 bases removed from V and 7 bases from J, the gap between germline ends came to 5 bases. This CDR3 is built from 10 residues. CDR3: CASMRNEQFF. CDR3 coding DNA: TGTGCCAGCATGAGGAATGAGCAGTTCTTC.

This rearrangement joins TRBV7-9 to TRBJ2-3; 10 bases are a match to TRBD2. The CDR3 contains 17 residues. Per the germline V gene, CDR1 is SEHNR and CDR2 is FQNEAQ (reference sequence). After removal of 5 bases from V and 2 bases from J, the junction contained 10 bases not matched to a gene. The CDR3: CASSQQSSGRATDTQYF. Here the CDR3 DNA reads TGTGCCAGCAGCCAGCAATCCAGCGGGAGGGCCACAGATACGCAGTATTTT.

The chain has TRBV11-2 and TRBJ1-2; TRBD1 matches at 8 bases. The CDR3 extends over 15 amino acids. Germline CDR1 and CDR2: SGHAT and FQNNGV. V was clipped by 3 bases and J by 0 bases; unmatched bases: 3. The DNA for the CDR3 is TGTGCCAGCAGCTTCGGACAGGGATCTAACTATGGCTACACCTTC. Protein sequence: CASSFGQGSNYGYTF.

The gene calls are TRBV5-5 and TRBJ1-1, with D perhaps matching TRBD1 (5 bases). Germline assignment: CDR1 SGHKS and CDR2 YYEKEE (reference sequence). CDR3 size: 15 residues. V dropped 0 bases and J dropped 5 bases, with 14 bases sitting between them. The CDR3 nucleotides read TGTGCCAGCAGCTTGGTTTGGGGGAGTCGGACTGAAGCTTTCTTT. Residues: CASSLVWGSRTEAFF.

The chain employs TRBV6-4 and TRBJ2-7; no clear D. CDR1 and CDR2 (germline): MRHNA, SNTAGT. The CDR3 extends over 13 amino acids. V lost 8 bases and J lost 0, with 11 bases in between. CDR3 loop: CASEPRSSYEQYF. The CDR3 DNA sequence: TGTGCCAGCGAGCCAAGGAGCTCCTACGAGCAGTACTTC.

This clone was counted between two and nine times. The chain combines TRBV10-1 with TRBJ1-1, with 9 nucleotides matching TRBD1. The trim removed 6 bases at V and 3 bases at J, leaving 8 bases unmatched. Germline V gives CDR1 WNHNN, CDR2 SYGVQD (reference sequence). The CDR3 contains 15 residues. In nucleotides, the CDR3 is TGCGCCAGCAGCGGACAGGGGAAAGGGGACACTGAAGCTTTCTTT. Its translation: CASSGQGKGDTEAFF.

This clone appeared once. The genes are TRBV18 and TRBJ2-7, with TRBD1 matching 9 bases. Germline loops: CDR1 KGHSH, CDR2 LQKENI. The CDR3 extends over 13 amino acids. V dropped 8 bases and J dropped 3; count of bases not matched to a gene: 5. CDR3 sequence reads: CASQGQGVYEQYF. CDR3 DNA sequence: TGTGCCAGCCAGGGACAGGGCGTCTACGAGCAGTACTTC.

J is TRBJ1-5 and V is TRBV7-9; D gene ambiguous. The ends were cut back, 0 bases at V and 3 bases at J, with 6 bases in the middle. This CDR3 region has 14 residues. Looked up from germline, CDR1 is SEHNR and CDR2 is FQNEAQ (reference sequence). This CDR3 is CASSLASTNQPQHF. The DNA of the CDR3 is TGTGCCAGCAGCTTAGCGAGTACCAATCAGCCCCAGCATTTT.

The V and J genes are TRBV10-2 and TRBJ2-1; D is undetermined. V gave up 4 bases and J gave up 1 base, with 11 bases separating them. This CDR3 has 15 residues. Germline CDR1 reads WSHSY; CDR2 reads SAAADI. CDR3 sequence reads: CASSGIGNSYNEQFF. The DNA of the CDR3 is TGCGCCAGCAGTGGGATAGGAAATTCCTACAATGAGCAGTTCTTC.